The table lists the clone carrying this TCR beta chain with a few counts. MiXCR was run by TCRdb on the reads, yielding one entry per CDR3 protein. The sample lists 150,000 to 200,000 distinct CDR3 sequences, roughly 27% occurring once. The germline gives CDR1 SGHTA, CDR2 FQGNSA. This CDR3 comprises 15 residues. The ends were cut back, 6 bases at V and 4 bases at J, with 18 bases in the middle. The data belong to a study of T cell repertoires in cytomegalovirus infection. V is TRBV7-2 and J is TRBJ2-5; D possibly corresponds to TRBD2 (6 bases). The receptor was derived from a human donor in good health (CMV status not recorded). Some clones in this sample may be carry-over from other donors' samples. Sequencing was carried out using PBMCs. The CDR3 DNA sequence: TGTGCCAGCAGTCCGCGGACCGCCGGGGGAGAGACCCAGTACTTC. It yields the protein CASSPRTAGGETQYF.